These 3 T cell receptor beta chains originate from one sample sequenced in a study of high-grade serous ovarian cancer treatment subgroups. Using immunoSEQ multiplex PCR, the repertoire was profiled, and TCRdb retains in-frame clones only, with some absent. In the table there are around 3,200 clones, over 55% of which are singletons. The tumor samples were collected prior to definitive surgery or chemotherapy. Specimen: tumor tissue. The receptors stem from a human donor with high-grade serous ovarian cancer.

The chain joins TRBV19 to TRBJ1-1; no firm D call. V was trimmed by 7 bases and J by 3 bases, leaving 12 bases between them. Germline loops: CDR1 LNHDA, CDR2 SQIVND (reference sequence). The CDR3 is 13 amino acids. The CDR3 reads CASIPEGYTEAFF. In nucleotides, the CDR3 is TGTGCCAGTATCCCGGAAGGGTACACTGAAGCTTTCTTT.

CDR3 region: CASSQEVSPTEQFF. The CDR3 nucleotides read TGCGCCAGCAGCCAAGAAGTGTCCCCCACGGAGCAGTTCTTC. The chain has TRBV4-1 and TRBJ2-1; D is ambiguous. Trimming left V 0 bases short and J 10 bases short, with 13 bases between. This CDR3 is 14 amino acids long. Germline V gives CDR1 MGHRA, CDR2 YSYEKL.

V and J are TRBV19 and TRBJ2-6, with no clear D. Germline values: CDR1 LNHDA, CDR2 SQIVND (reference sequence). The length of the CDR3 is 15 residues. Trimming shortened V by 5 bases and J by 2 bases, and 10 bases separated the two germline ends. The CDR3 sequence: CASSAFLAGANVLTF. As DNA, the CDR3 is TGTGCCAGTAGTGCCTTTCTGGCTGGGGCCAACGTCCTGACTTTC.